The source of this T cell receptor beta chain is a study of glioma-infiltrating T cells listed by TCRdb under 2016. Regarding the study in general: Sequencing of TCR alpha- and beta-chain repertoires was performed on glioma tissue, on non-neoplastic brain tissue, and on matched peripheral blood mononuclear cells. Three low-grade glioma patients, fewer than 10 primary glioblastoma patients and three non-glioma patients contributing non-neoplastic brain tissue were included in the paired cohort. To measure divergence between tissue and blood T-cell populations, each tissue-infiltrating repertoire was compared with the peripheral blood repertoire of the same patient. On the study overall, not on this receptor specifically: VJ-independent divergence between tissue and blood was found to be below expectation in non-neoplastic patients but above expectation in all gliomas, particularly low-grade gliomas. Group comparisons were based on small numbers of patients: three non-neoplastic, three low-grade glioma and 7 to 9 glioblastoma patients. Tissue and blood shared very few CDR3 sequences, a result attributed to high CDR3 diversity and limited sampling.

The iRepertoire nested amplicon-rescue multiplex PCR (arm-PCR) platform was used to amplify TCR alpha and beta CDR3 regions from RNA. One-step reverse transcription and amplification used about 95-400 ng of tissue mRNA or PBMC total RNA as input. Following bead purification, Illumina adapters were added by a secondary multiplex PCR, and the libraries were gel-purified between 200 and 400 bp. Demultiplexing relied on internal 6-nucleotide barcodes carried by the libraries. Sequencing of libraries was performed on an Illumina MiSeq with 2x220 or 2x250 nucleotide paired-end reads. Processing in the source paper ran as follows. Paired reads were merged using FLASH 1.2.11 and aligned with BWA-MEM to the GRCh37 human genome, and TRA and TRB reads were then extracted. V and J assignment used an IMGT-derived reference of cassette sequences and CDR3 motifs that included pseudogenes. Three-frame translation of reads was performed, and productive CDR3s were defined as those with a C...FGXG motif and no stop codons. Unique combinations of V-J cassette pair and CDR3 amino acid sequence were defined as clonotypes. Filtering of reads was based on Hamming distance, with the threshold set by the sequence error rate of each sample in mapped regions. The public reads were reprocessed in TCRdb via fastp at Q25 and MiXCR, keeping in-frame beta chains. For every CDR3 protein sequence, its rows merge into one entry that carries the most common genes and DNA. TCRdb, not the authors, supplied the V and J calls. This sample gives some 180,000 distinct CDR3 sequences in total; about 32% of them show up just once. The ten biggest clones cover around 20% of the sample.

V is shortened by 4 bases, J by 2 bases, and the region joining them spans 7 bases. The CDR3 covers 13 residues, taking in both the cysteine and the phenylalanine. Only the CDR3 portion is preserved as DNA: 39 bases, with reading frame beginning at the first base. The germline V gene supplies CDR1 SGHDN and CDR2 FVKESK. This clonotype was counted ten times or more. What this receptor recognizes is not known. Nothing much larger sits one base from this clone, and base qualities are not available. The TCR originated in a human donor with low-grade glioma or glioblastoma, undergoing nonglioma brain surgery, or in good health (not recorded which). The rearranged chain carries TRBV14 and TRBJ2-3, with the D gene call left open. The specimen sequenced was glioma tissue, nonneoplastic brain tissue, or PBMCs (not recorded which). The CDR3 protein sequence reads: CASSLVFTDTQYF. The nucleotide sequence reads TGTGCCAGCAGCCTTGTATTCACAGATACGCAGTATTTT.